Included here is one T cell receptor (beta chain) sequence, with context. This clonotype was seen repeatedly, ten times or more. The antigen it binds to is not known. Base-call qualities are not available, and no considerably larger clone is one nucleotide away. In light of the paper, this sample's time point label describes: pre-sensitization, week 0. The sample's treatment or condition, from its label and the paper: therapeutic diphenylcyclopropenone sensitization with weekly scalp DPC. Blood at each patch-test visit was drawn before the patch test was applied. Eligible patients were aged 18 to 70, diagnosed with alopecia, deemed suitable for DPC therapy, and excluded if pregnant. Unfractionated whole blood was collected in Tempus Blood RNA tubes, and total RNA was extracted from that blood. The data belong to a study of human T cells and chemical hapten exposure (dated by TCRdb to the early 2020s). Looking at the study overall: For sensitization, 2% DPC in acetone was applied to a 2 cm by 2 cm area of upper inner arm skin. Patient blood was sampled pre-sensitization (week 0) and at 2, 6 and about 24 weeks after DPC sensitization. Libraries were pooled for sequencing, and variation in per-sample TCR yields was attributed mainly to small differences in library volumes within the pool. Twenty-nine alopecia patients gave blood for TCR sequencing at one to four time points (pre-sensitization, 2, 6 and 24 weeks). Patch testing on the upper back used Finn chambers containing 0.01% DPC, with scoring done after 6 days according to International Contact Dermatitis Research Group standards. Most of the patients in the cohort were female, and the cohort covered alopecia areata with under or over 50% scalp involvement, alopecia totalis and alopecia universalis. The study tracked peripheral blood TCR repertoire changes in vivo during primary and secondary sensitization to the hapten diphenylcyclopropenone (DPC) in alopecia patients. Throughout the study period of 20 to 30 weeks, patients also received therapeutic DPC doses to the scalp every week.

The receptor library was made with RACE. Sequencing was performed on a NextSeq 500. During library preparation, unique molecular identifiers were attached to individual cDNA molecules so that TCRs could be counted quantitatively and reproducibly. Both TCR alpha and TCR beta chains were sequenced from each blood RNA sample. The paper's processing steps were these. The median number of TCRs per sample was around 100,000, ranging from about 20,000 to 750,000. V, J and CDR3 annotation of the TCR reads was carried out using the Decombinator software suite. For the PS versus PT1 abundance plots, all samples were subsampled to the same number of TCRs (28,000). Expanded TCRs were defined as absent before sensitization and observed at least eight times at the 2-week time point. The public sequencing data were trimmed at Q25 with fastp and processed into clonotypes with MiXCR by TCRdb, which kept only in-frame beta chains. Records with the same CDR3 protein are collapsed into one entry carrying the most frequent genes and DNA. TCRdb's processing, not the study's, gives the V and J calls here. This sample gives 60,000 to 70,000 distinct CDR3 sequences in total; 9.5% to 13% of them show up just once. In total, the top ten clones hold 5% to 5.5% of the sample.

Sequences SGDLS (CDR1) and YYNGEE (CDR2) are obtained from the germline V gene. V and J are truncated by 0 bases and 4 bases respectively, leaving an intervening sequence of 9 bases. The cysteine opens and the phenylalanine closes a CDR3 of 14 amino acids. Only the CDR3 part of the read is kept: 42 bases, read in frame from the first base. Study-wide conclusions, independent of this receptor: No change with DPC sensitization was found in the number of TCRs above 1 in 1000 frequency, and no evidence of global repertoire structure alterations was found. Alopecia, a presumed autoimmune disease, was present in all patients, so the immune response of the patients might differ from that of healthy individuals. The number of PT1 expanded TCRs positively correlated with patch test score, significant at thresholds 8, 16 and 32 but not 4. Repeated subsampling changed both the strength of the expansion versus patch-test correlation and the threshold at which that correlation became significant. Expanded TCRs formed significantly more large CDR3 similarity clusters than pre-sensitization or healthy control sets, consistent with antigen-driven responses.

The chain is encoded by TRBV9 joined to TRBJ2-3; the D segment could be TRBD1, given 6 matching bases. The specimen was whole blood, collected in connection with sensitization to the hapten diphenylcyclopropenone (DPC). This TCR was recovered from a woman between 45 and 65 years old with alopecia areata. Some clones in this sample may be carry-over from other donors' samples. The DNA sequence is TGTGCCAGCAGCGTAGATGGGGGCCCAGATACGCAGTATTTT. It translates to CASSVDGGPDTQYF.